A selection of T cell receptor beta chains follows, all from one sample in a study of T cells after yellow fever vaccination. In TCRdb, the 5' RACE reads were re-called with MiXCR into one record per CDR3 protein. The repertoire holds under 550,000 distinct CDR3 sequences, with just over 20% as singletons. This material consisted of PBMCs, taken roughly 20 days after the first yellow fever vaccination. All receptors derive from a young man who received the YFV17D yellow fever vaccine. Each CDR3 is given with its conserved first and last residue. The D gene is left open where the match is weak. Size values are once, few and many counts, or a class for expanded clones, and some rows have none.

d_call: NA
j_call: TRBJ2-6
clone_size: few
v_call: TRBV10-3
cdr3_aa: CATGLGPGDTSGANVLTF
cdr3_nt: TGTGCCACGGGGCTGGGACCCGGGGATACCTCTGGGGCCAACGTCCTGACTTTC

d_call: NA
j_call: TRBJ2-7
clone_size: NA
v_call: TRBV4-3
cdr3_aa: CASSQNVAVGEYEQYF
cdr3_nt: TGCGCCAGCAGCCAAAACGTTGCGGTGGGAGAATACGAGCAGTACTTC

d_call: NA
j_call: TRBJ2-1
clone_size: few
v_call: TRBV27
cdr3_aa: CASSFAGVYNEQFF
cdr3_nt: TGTGCCAGCAGTTTCGCAGGGGTCTACAATGAGCAGTTCTTC

d_call: NA
j_call: TRBJ2-7
clone_size: few
v_call: TRBV7-2
cdr3_aa: CASSPTMLYEQYF
cdr3_nt: TGTGCCAGCAGCCCTACTATGCTCTACGAGCAGTACTTC

d_call: NA
j_call: TRBJ1-2
clone_size: many
v_call: TRBV6-6
cdr3_aa: CASCRTDNYGYTF
cdr3_nt: TGTGCCAGCTGTAGGACAGATAACTATGGCTACACCTTC

d_call: NA
j_call: TRBJ2-5
clone_size: few
v_call: TRBV12-3/TRBV12-4
cdr3_aa: CASSSMGGPGETQYF
cdr3_nt: TGTGCCAGCAGTTCCATGGGCGGGCCAGGGGAGACCCAGTACTTC

d_call: TRBD2
j_call: TRBJ2-7
clone_size: NA
v_call: TRBV7-2
cdr3_aa: CASSPTTSGSYEQYF
cdr3_nt: TGTGCCAGCAGCCCAACGACTAGCGGGTCGTACGAGCAGTACTTC

d_call: TRBD1
j_call: TRBJ2-7
clone_size: many
v_call: TRBV4-3
cdr3_aa: CASSQADRGYEQYF
cdr3_nt: TGCGCCAGCAGCCAAGCGGACAGGGGCTACGAGCAGTACTTC

d_call: TRBD1
j_call: TRBJ2-7
clone_size: few
v_call: TRBV27
cdr3_aa: CASSFTGQGLFYEQYF
cdr3_nt: TGTGCCAGCAGTTTCACCGGACAGGGACTTTTCTACGAGCAGTACTTC

d_call: NA
j_call: TRBJ2-5
clone_size: few
v_call: TRBV10-3
cdr3_aa: CAISESTGASGETQYF
cdr3_nt: TGTGCCATCAGTGAGTCGACGGGGGCAAGTGGGGAGACCCAGTACTTC

d_call: TRBD1
j_call: TRBJ2-4
clone_size: NA
v_call: TRBV4-1
cdr3_aa: CASSQGRYRGVNIQYF
cdr3_nt: TGCGCCAGCAGCCAAGGCCGATACAGGGGGGTAAACATTCAGTACTTC

d_call: NA
j_call: TRBJ2-5
clone_size: NA
v_call: TRBV7-8
cdr3_aa: CASSRSMRGTHRLETQYF
cdr3_nt: TGTGCCAGCAGCCGAAGCATGCGGGGAACCCACAGACTGGAGACCCAGTACTTC

d_call: NA
j_call: TRBJ1-1
clone_size: few
v_call: TRBV5-4
cdr3_aa: CASSTWGNTEAFF
cdr3_nt: TGTGCCAGCAGTACCTGGGGGAACACTGAAGCTTTCTTT